This passage covers 25 T cell receptor beta chains from one sample sequenced in a study of CD8+CD57+ T cells in acquired aplastic anemia. Investigators profiled TCR beta VDJ and CDR3 from genomic DNA template. TCRdb called the reads again in MiXCR, with one record for every CDR3 protein. Here the sample spans 150,000 to 200,000 distinct CDR3 sequences, roughly 63% being singletons. The specimen sequenced was sorted CD4+, CD8+, or CD8+CD57+ T cells (not recorded which) from PBMCs. The receptors here all came from a human donor in good health.

A word on this clonotype: Mismatch with germline at one junction end may stem from a read error. The V call is TRBV19, the J call TRBJ2-7; 12 positions match TRBD1. Germline lookup yields CDR1 LNHDA and CDR2 SQIVND (reference sequence). The CDR3 loop spans 15 amino acids. This chain's CDR3 is CASSVTGQGAREQYF. DNA for the CDR3: TGCGCCAGTAGTGTGACGGGACAGGGGGCGAGGGAGCAGTACTTC.

The chain has TRBV20-1 and TRBJ2-1; D ambiguous. The CDR3 spans 12 residues. Germline V gene data show CDR1 as DFQATT and CDR2 as SNEGSKA (reference sequence). V dropped 3 bases and J dropped 9 bases, with 12 bases sitting between them. In nucleotides, the CDR3 is TGCAGTGCTAGGGTGGAACTACTTGAGCAGTTCTTC. This encodes CSARVELLEQFF.

This clonotype has just a few counts. The chain carries TRBV3-1 and TRBJ2-2; D is unclear. Per the germline V gene, CDR1 is LGHDT and CDR2 is YNNKEL (reference sequence). The CDR3 extends over 15 amino acids. The V gene lost 2 bases and the J gene lost 2 bases, with 9 bases spanning the gap. The CDR3 DNA reads TGTGCCAGCAGCCAATTTCGATCTAACACCGGGGAGCTGTTTTTT. Its translation is CASSQFRSNTGELFF.

The J gene is TRBJ1-4, the V gene TRBV19; D is unresolved. The CDR3 loop spans 15 amino acids. Trimming pared 1 base from V and 0 bases from J, leaving 6 bases between. The germline V gene encodes CDR1 LNHDA and CDR2 SQIVND (reference sequence). CDR3 region: CASSIVGATNEKLFF. The CDR3, as DNA: TGTGCCAGTAGTATAGTCGGCGCAACTAATGAAAAACTGTTTTTT.

This clonotype has just a few counts. The rearrangement joins TRBV10-1 to TRBJ2-3, with 9 bases matching TRBD1. Looked up from germline, CDR1 is WNHNN and CDR2 is SYGVQD (reference sequence). Trimming took 4 bases from V and 5 from J; bases not matched to a gene: 4. CDR3 length equals 14 residues. DNA for the CDR3: TGCGCCAGCAGTGGGGACAGGGATGTAGATACGCAGTATTTT. It yields the protein CASSGDRDVDTQYF.

The chain carries TRBV9 and TRBJ1-2; D is possibly TRBD1 (5 bases). Germline V CDR1 and CDR2: SGDLS, YYNGEE. The length of the CDR3 is 8 residues. Trimming left V 7 bases short and J 14 bases short, with 9 bases between. The CDR3 spells CASARGTF. In nucleotides, the CDR3 is TGTGCCAGCGCTAGGGGTACCTTC.

The rearrangement uses TRBV15 and TRBJ2-2; maybe TRBD2 (7 bases). Germline CDR1 reads LNHNV; CDR2 reads YYDKDF (reference sequence). V gave up 4 bases and J gave up 5 bases, with 17 bases separating them. CDR3 length equals 16 residues. DNA for the CDR3: TGTGCCACCAGCACCCCGCGGGGGCGAGAGACCGGGGAGCTGTTTTTT. Its protein is CATSTPRGRETGELFF.

A remark on this clonotype: A much larger clone is a single base away; this may be a read error. The chain carries TRBV2 and TRBJ2-4, with 8 bases lining up with TRBD1. In germline, CDR1 is SNHLY, CDR2 FYNNEI. The CDR3 is made up of 17 amino acids. CDR3 protein: CASIGQGILSANNIQYF. In nucleotides, the CDR3 is TGTGCCAGCATCGGACAGGGAATTCTCTCAGCCAATAACATTCAGTACTTC.

The rearrangement uses TRBV7-9 and TRBJ2-1; D ambiguous. CDR3 size: 11 residues. Deletions cut 2 bases from V and 6 bases from J, with 2 bases between. Germline V gene data show CDR1 as SEHNR and CDR2 as FQNEAQ (reference sequence). The CDR3: CASSLTNEQFF. The DNA for the CDR3 is TGTGCCAGCAGCTTAACCAATGAGCAGTTCTTC. The complete variable domain, with remaining parts taken from reference TRBV7-9 and TRBJ2-1, reads DTGVSQNPRHKITKRGQNVTFRCDPISEHNRLYWYRQTLGQGPEFLTYFQNEAQLEKSRLLSDRFSAERPKGSFSTLEIQRTEQGDSAMYLCASSLTNEQFFGPGTRLTVL.

The J gene is TRBJ2-3, the V gene TRBV19; 7 bases are shared with TRBD2. Unmatched junction bases numbered 3, after V lost 3 bases and J lost 0 bases. Germline V gives CDR1 LNHDA, CDR2 SQIVND (reference sequence). The CDR3 is 15 amino acids. As DNA, the CDR3 is TGTGCCAGTAGTATGAGCGGGGCAAGCACAGATACGCAGTATTTT. Translated, it gives CASSMSGASTDTQYF.

The chain joins TRBV7-9 to TRBJ2-5, with D possibly called TRBD1 or TRBD2 (5 bases each). Germline V CDR1 and CDR2: SEHNR, FQNEAQ (reference sequence). This CDR3 is 16 amino acids long. V lost 3 bases to trimming and J lost 2 bases, with 16 bases between them. The CDR3 region is CASSFWDASQQETQYF. Here the CDR3 DNA reads TGTGCCAGCAGCTTCTGGGACGCTAGCCAACAAGAGACCCAGTACTTC. Together with reference TRBV7-9 and TRBJ2-5, the CDR3 gives the full variable domain: DTGVSQNPRHKITKRGQNVTFRCDPISEHNRLYWYRQTLGQGPEFLTYFQNEAQLEKSRLLSDRFSAERPKGSFSTLEIQRTEQGDSAMYLCASSFWDASQQETQYFGPGTRLLVL.

This clonotype was seen many times. The V and J genes are TRBV7-8 and TRBJ2-2; 8 positions match TRBD1. This CDR3 spans 16 amino acids. Germline values: CDR1 SGHVS, CDR2 FQNEAQ. J was trimmed by 5 bases and V by 5 bases; bases with no gene match: 10. CDR3 sequence reads: CASSPGFQGATGELFF. The DNA for the CDR3 is TGTGCCAGCAGCCCCGGTTTTCAGGGGGCGACCGGGGAGCTGTTTTTT.

This clonotype was recorded many times. The chain carries TRBV4-1 and TRBJ1-4; D is ambiguous. This CDR3 comprises 14 residues. CDR1 and CDR2 (germline): MGHRA, YSYEKL. V was cut by 2 bases and J by 4 bases, with 8 bases left in between. CDR3 sequence reads: CASSQRGSNEKLFF. CDR3 nucleotide sequence: TGCGCCAGCAGCCAACGAGGCAGTAATGAAAAACTGTTTTTT.

This sequence joins TRBV24-1 and TRBJ2-5; 11 bases map to TRBD2. Germline V lookup: CDR1 KGHDR, CDR2 SFDVKD. The CDR3 is 15 amino acids. V was pared by 3 bases and J by 5 bases, with 4 bases of the junction left unmatched. The CDR3 loop reads CATSDLAGGGETQYF. In DNA, the CDR3 is TGTGCCACCAGTGATCTAGCGGGAGGCGGTGAGACCCAGTACTTC.

This clonotype was counted a few times. The rearrangement uses TRBV10-3 and TRBJ2-7; a weak D match, TRBD1 (6 bases). Looked up from germline, CDR1 is ENHRY and CDR2 is SYGVKD. Deletions cut 0 bases from V and 7 bases from J, with 10 bases between. The CDR3 length is 13 residues. DNA for the CDR3: TGTGCCATCAGTGAGTCGGTAGGGGGAGAGCAGTACTTC. Its protein is CAISESVGGEQYF.

The V gene is TRBV20-1, the J gene TRBJ1-2, with 8 bases matching TRBD1. Germline V CDR1 and CDR2: DFQATT, SNEGSKA (reference sequence). CDR3 length equals 15 residues. J was trimmed by 5 bases and V by 0 bases; bases with no gene match: 8. The CDR3, as DNA: TGCAGTGCTAGAGATATAACCAGGGGGCTGTATGGCTACACCTTC. Its protein is CSARDITRGLYGYTF.

The CDR3 bases are TGTGCCAGCAGTTTTAGGGAAATGGGGGAGCAGTACTTC. Its protein is CASSFREMGEQYF. This chain links TRBV25-1 with TRBJ2-7; D is uncertain. Germline lookup yields CDR1 MGHDK and CDR2 SYGVNS. This CDR3 is 13 amino acids long. V lost 5 bases and J 7 bases, leaving 15 bases between the germline ends.

In the case of this clonotype: This likely comes from a read error, as the CDR3 has no conserved phenylalanine or tryptophan at its end. No DNA is shown, since the ends of the CDR3 on it are uncertain; the CDR3 is the one TCRdb lists. The chain has TRBV6-4 and TRBJ1-4; the tabulated D call, TRBD1, remains unverified against the DNA. The CDR3 is made up of 10 amino acids, end residues included. Per the germline V gene, CDR1 is MRHNA and CDR2 is SNTAGT. The CDR3 is CASRTGTGTK.

The J gene is TRBJ1-6, the V gene TRBV2; 7 bases map to TRBD1. The V and J ends lost 10 bases and 14 bases, in that order; junction bases with no gene match: 14. Germline CDR1 reads SNHLY; CDR2 reads FYNNEI. The CDR3 runs 13 residues. CDR3 bases: TGTGCCATTTCCGGGACAGACAATTCTGCCCTCCACTTT. Translation gives CAISGTDNSALHF.

The chain employs TRBV19 and TRBJ2-7; 11 bases map to TRBD2. From germline, CDR1 is LNHDA and CDR2 SQIVND (reference sequence). The CDR3 is made up of 15 amino acids. The J segment lost 2 bases and the V segment lost 5 bases, leaving 5 bases of the junction unmatched. As DNA, the CDR3 is TGTGCCAGTAGTCCTACTAGCGGGAGAACCTACGAGCAGTACTTC. The encoded protein is CASSPTSGRTYEQYF.

The chain uses TRBV7-9 and TRBJ1-2; D unclear. There are 19 residues in the CDR3. Germline V CDR1 and CDR2: SEHNR, FQNEAQ (reference sequence). V lost 5 bases and J lost 7, with 32 bases in between. CDR3 protein: CASSVGLENTGPSTGGYTF. DNA of the CDR3: TGTGCCAGCAGCGTCGGACTGGAGAACACCGGGCCTTCGACGGGTGGCTACACCTTC. Based on the CDR3 plus reference TRBV7-9 and TRBJ1-2, the full variable domain is DTGVSQNPRHKITKRGQNVTFRCDPISEHNRLYWYRQTLGQGPEFLTYFQNEAQLEKSRLLSDRFSAERPKGSFSTLEIQRTEQGDSAMYLCASSVGLENTGPSTGGYTFGSGTRLTVV.

Comment on this clonotype: Lacking the conserved final phenylalanine or tryptophan, this CDR3 likely reflects a read error. This chain uses TRBV29-1 with TRBJ2-3; D possibly matches TRBD1 or TRBD2 (5 bases each). The CDR3 is 14 residues long. Trimming took 4 bases from V and 1 from J, leaving 12 bases between them. Per the germline V gene, CDR1 is SQVTM and CDR2 is ANQGSEA. The chain's CDR3 is CSVGDLGGTDTQYY. CDR3 DNA sequence: TGCAGCGTTGGGGATTTGGGGGGCACAGATACGCAGTATTAC.

This clonotype occurred many times. The CDR3 DNA reads TGTGCCAGCAGTTGGGAGCGACAAGAGACCCAGTACTTC. As protein: CASSWERQETQYF. The gene calls are TRBV6-5 and TRBJ2-5; D might be TRBD2 (5 bases). With 4 bases removed from V and 2 bases from J, the gap between germline ends came to 8 bases. This CDR3 has 13 residues. Germline V CDR1 and CDR2: MNHEY, SVGAGI.

This chain uses TRBV29-1 with TRBJ2-1; 10 nucleotides match TRBD2. V lost 8 bases, J lost 5 bases, and 9 bases stayed unmatched. Germline lookup yields CDR1 SQVTM and CDR2 ANQGSEA. The CDR3 runs to 14 residues. CDR3 in amino acids: CSSLAGGIDNEQFF. The DNA of the CDR3 is TGCAGCTCCTTAGCGGGGGGAATCGACAATGAGCAGTTCTTC.

At least ten counts were recorded for this clonotype. The chain joins TRBV6-5 to TRBJ1-1; tentative D call: TRBD1 (5 bases). This CDR3 is built from 14 residues. V was pared by 7 bases and J by 3 bases, with 15 bases between. Germline V gene sequence: CDR1 MNHEY, CDR2 SVGAGI. This chain's CDR3 is CASNLYRSDTEAFF. CDR3 in DNA: TGTGCCAGCAACCTCTACAGGTCTGACACTGAAGCTTTCTTT.